This TCR beta chain was identified during a study of blood T cell repertoires in COVID-19 (dated by TCRdb to 2018 to 2020). For the study in its entirety: Samples from collaborators originated in the United States, Italy and Spain and spanned both the acute and convalescent phases of COVID-19. The sample metadata nearly always contained a de-identified subject ID, COVID-19 status, age in years and sex. Subjects who had been exposed to COVID-19, were actively infected with it, or had recovered from it provided the deeply sampled blood TCRbeta repertoires that made up the dataset. The samples were drawn from the first 160 participants of the ongoing ImmuneRACE study and from over 950 subjects provided by 6 global collaborators. Where HLA class I and class II types were available, the types were taken from metadata supplied by the sample provider, not from assay-based typing. The repertoires were made available in a free public database intended to serve as a resource for research on the immune response to SARS-CoV-2. The material from the prospective study consisted of cDNA or gDNA derived from T cells, B-cell-depleted T cells, or PBMCs. General conclusions and limits of the study: The quantity of clinical and demographic metadata differed by source and by participant and was supplied without curation.

A remark on this clone: No antigen is known for it. No much larger clonotype is one base removed from it; base qualities were not supplied.

Each collaborating institution followed its own protocols to collect whole blood in K2EDTA tubes. For TCRbeta analysis, collaborator samples were shipped as frozen whole blood, as isolated PBMCs, or as DNA extracted from either sample type. The immunoSEQ Assay, a bias-controlled multiplex PCR, was used to amplify TCRbeta CDR3 regions from genomic DNA. The published analysis was carried out like this. Within the assay, amplification of reference gene primers was used to estimate how many nucleated cells each sample contained. Sequence reads were collapsed and filtered to measure the absolute abundance of every unique TCRbeta CDR3 rearrangement. For each sample, productive Simpson clonality was calculated as the square root of Simpson's diversity index over productive rearrangements. This immuneACCESS table, as held by TCRdb, lists in-frame sequences with V and J called but not all clones. Of the missing ones, under half trace to an unresolved V gene in checked studies; the others have no known cause. That table furnishes V, J and clone size, whereas the DNA furnished D and trimming. Here the sample has 29,000 or so clones; approximately 80% occur a single time. 40% to 55% of the sample is held by the ten biggest clonotypes.

The sample consisted of peripheral blood. The sequence came from a woman in her seventies with acute or convalescent COVID-19.

This receptor has the CDR3 CASSSLAGDKNIQYF. At the DNA level, the sequence is TGTGCCAGCAGCTCGCTAGCGGGAGACAAAAACATTCAGTACTTC. This chain is built from TRBV9 and TRBJ2-4, and TRBD2 matches 10 of the central bases. The CDR3 runs 15 residues from the cysteine to the phenylalanine. CDR3 DNA is the only sequence kept; it has 45 bases, read in frame from the first base. The germline V and J ends show losses of 4 bases and 3 bases respectively, and no gene match explains 4 bases of the junction. CDR1 and CDR2 were assigned from the germline V gene as SGDLS and YYNGEE.